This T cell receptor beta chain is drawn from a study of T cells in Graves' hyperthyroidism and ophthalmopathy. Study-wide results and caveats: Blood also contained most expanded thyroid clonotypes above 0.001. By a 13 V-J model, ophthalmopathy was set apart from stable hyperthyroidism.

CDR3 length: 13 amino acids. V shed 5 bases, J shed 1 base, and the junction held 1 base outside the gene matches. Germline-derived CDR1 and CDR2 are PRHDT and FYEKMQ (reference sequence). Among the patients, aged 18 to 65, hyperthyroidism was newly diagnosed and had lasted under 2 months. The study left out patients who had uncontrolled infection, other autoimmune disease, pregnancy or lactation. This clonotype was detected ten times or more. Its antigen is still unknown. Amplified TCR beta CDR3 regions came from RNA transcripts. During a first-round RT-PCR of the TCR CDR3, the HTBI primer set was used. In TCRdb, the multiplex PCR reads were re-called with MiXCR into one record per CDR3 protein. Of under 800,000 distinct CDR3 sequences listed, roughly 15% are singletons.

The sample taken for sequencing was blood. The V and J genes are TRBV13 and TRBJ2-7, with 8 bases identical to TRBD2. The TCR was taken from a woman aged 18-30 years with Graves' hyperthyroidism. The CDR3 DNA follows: TGTGCCAGCAGCCAGCGGGAGTCCTACGAGCAGTACTTC. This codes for CASSQRESYEQYF. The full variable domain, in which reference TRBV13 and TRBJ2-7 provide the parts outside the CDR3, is AAGVIQSPRHLIKEKRETATLKCYPIPRHDTVYWYQQGPGQDPQFLISFYEKMQSDKGSIPDRFSAQQFSDYHSELNMSSLELGDSALYFCASSQRESYEQYFGPGTRLTVT.